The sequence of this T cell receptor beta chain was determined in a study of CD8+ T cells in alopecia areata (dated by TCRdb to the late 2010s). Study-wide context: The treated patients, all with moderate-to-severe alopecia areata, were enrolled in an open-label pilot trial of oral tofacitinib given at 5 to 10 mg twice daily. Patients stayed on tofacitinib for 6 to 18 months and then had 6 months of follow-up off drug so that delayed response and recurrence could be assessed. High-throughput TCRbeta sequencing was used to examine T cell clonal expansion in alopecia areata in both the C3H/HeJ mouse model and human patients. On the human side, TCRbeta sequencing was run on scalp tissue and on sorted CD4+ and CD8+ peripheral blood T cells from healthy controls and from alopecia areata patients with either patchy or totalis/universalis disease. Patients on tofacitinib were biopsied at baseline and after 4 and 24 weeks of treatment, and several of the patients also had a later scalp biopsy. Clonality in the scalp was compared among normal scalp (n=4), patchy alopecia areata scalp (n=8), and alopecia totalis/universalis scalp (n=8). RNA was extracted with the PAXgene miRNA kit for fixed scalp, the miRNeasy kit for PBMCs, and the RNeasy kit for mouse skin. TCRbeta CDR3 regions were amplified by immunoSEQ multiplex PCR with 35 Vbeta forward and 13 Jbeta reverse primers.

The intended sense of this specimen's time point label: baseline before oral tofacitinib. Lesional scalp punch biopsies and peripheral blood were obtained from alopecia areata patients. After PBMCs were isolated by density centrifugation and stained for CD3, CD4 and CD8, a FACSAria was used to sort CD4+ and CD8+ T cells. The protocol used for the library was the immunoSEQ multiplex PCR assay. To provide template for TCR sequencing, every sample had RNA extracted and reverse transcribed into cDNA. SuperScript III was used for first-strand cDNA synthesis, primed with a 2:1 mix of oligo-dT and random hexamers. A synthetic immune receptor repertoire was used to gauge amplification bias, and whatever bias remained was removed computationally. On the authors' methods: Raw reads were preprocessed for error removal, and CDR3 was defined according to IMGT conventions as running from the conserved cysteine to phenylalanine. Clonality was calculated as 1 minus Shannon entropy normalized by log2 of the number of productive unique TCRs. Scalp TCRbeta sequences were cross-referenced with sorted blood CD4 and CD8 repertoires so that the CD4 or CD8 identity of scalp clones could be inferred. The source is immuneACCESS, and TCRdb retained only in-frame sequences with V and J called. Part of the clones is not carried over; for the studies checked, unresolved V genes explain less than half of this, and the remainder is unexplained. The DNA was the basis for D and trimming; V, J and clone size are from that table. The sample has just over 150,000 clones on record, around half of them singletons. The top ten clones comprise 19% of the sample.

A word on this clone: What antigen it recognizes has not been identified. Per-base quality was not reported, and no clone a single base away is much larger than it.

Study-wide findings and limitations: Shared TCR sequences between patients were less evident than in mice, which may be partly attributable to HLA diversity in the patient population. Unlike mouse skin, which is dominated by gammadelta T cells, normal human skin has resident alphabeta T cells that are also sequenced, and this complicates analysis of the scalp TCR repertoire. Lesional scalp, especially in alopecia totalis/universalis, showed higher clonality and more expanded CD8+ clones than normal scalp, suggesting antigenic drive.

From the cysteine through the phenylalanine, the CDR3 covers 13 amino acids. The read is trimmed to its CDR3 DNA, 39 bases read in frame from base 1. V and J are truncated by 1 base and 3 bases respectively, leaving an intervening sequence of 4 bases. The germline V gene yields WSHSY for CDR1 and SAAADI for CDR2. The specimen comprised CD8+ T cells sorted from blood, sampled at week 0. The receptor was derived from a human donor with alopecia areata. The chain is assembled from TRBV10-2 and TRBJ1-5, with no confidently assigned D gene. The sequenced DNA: TGCGCCAGCAGTGAGTGGAACAATCAGCCCCAGCATTTT. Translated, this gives CASSEWNNQPQHF.